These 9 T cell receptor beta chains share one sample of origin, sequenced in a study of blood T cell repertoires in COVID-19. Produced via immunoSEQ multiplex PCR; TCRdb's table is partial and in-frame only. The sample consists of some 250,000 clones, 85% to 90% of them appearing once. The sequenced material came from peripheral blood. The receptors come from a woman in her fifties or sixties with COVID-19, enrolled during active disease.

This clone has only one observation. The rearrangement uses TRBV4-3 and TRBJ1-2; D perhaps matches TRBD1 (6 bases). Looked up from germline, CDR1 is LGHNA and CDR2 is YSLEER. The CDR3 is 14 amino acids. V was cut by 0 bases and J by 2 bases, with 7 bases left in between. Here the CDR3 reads CASSQEQGNYGYTF. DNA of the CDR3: TGCGCCAGCAGCCAAGAGCAGGGGAACTATGGCTACACCTTC.

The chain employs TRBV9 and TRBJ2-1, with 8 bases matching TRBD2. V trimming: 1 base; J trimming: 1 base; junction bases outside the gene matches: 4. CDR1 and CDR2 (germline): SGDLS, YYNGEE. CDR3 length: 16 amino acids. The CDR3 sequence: CASSVSIAGSYNEQFF. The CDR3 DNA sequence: TGTGCCAGCAGCGTATCTATAGCGGGATCCTACAATGAGCAGTTCTTC.

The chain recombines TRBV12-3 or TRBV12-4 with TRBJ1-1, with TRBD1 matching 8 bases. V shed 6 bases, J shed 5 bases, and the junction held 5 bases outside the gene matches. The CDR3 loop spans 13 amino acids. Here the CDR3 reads CASRQTGGTEAFF. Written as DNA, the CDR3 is TGTGCCAGCAGACAAACAGGGGGTACTGAAGCTTTCTTT.

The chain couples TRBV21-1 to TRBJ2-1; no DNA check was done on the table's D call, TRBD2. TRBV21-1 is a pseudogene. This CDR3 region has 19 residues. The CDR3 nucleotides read TGTGCCAGCAGCAAACTGCGGGAGCCCCGTGTACACTCCTACAATGAGCAGTTCTTC. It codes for CASSKLREPRVHSYNEQFF.

CDR3 in DNA: TGTGCCAGCAGCTTTTATGCGGGGGCCCCTCGCGGAGAGACCCAGTACTTC. As protein: CASSFYAGAPRGETQYF. This rearrangement joins TRBV5-6 to TRBJ2-5; weak D call: TRBD2 (7 bases). V lost 2 bases, J lost 4 bases, and 21 bases lay in between. This CDR3 has 17 amino acids. Germline-derived CDR1 and CDR2 are SGHDT and YYEEEE.

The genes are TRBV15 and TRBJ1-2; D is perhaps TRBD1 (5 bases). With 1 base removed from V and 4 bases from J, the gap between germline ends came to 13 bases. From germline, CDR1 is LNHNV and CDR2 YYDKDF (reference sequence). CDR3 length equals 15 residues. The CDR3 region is CATSRGDSLGYGYTF. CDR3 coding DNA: TGTGCCACCAGCAGAGGGGACTCCTTGGGCTATGGCTACACCTTC.

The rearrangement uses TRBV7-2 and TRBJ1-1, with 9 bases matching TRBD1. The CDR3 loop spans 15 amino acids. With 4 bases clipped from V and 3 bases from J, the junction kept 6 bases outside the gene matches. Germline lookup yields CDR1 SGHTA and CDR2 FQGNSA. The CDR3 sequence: CASSSWGQGDTEAFF. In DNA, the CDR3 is TGTGCCAGCAGCTCCTGGGGACAGGGAGACACTGAAGCTTTCTTT.

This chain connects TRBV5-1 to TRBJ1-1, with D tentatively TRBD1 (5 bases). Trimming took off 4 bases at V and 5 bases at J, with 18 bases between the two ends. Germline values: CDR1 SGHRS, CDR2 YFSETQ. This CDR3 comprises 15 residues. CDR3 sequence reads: CASSPRGRVATEAFF. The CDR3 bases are TGCGCCAGCAGCCCGCGGGGCAGGGTCGCTACTGAAGCTTTCTTT.

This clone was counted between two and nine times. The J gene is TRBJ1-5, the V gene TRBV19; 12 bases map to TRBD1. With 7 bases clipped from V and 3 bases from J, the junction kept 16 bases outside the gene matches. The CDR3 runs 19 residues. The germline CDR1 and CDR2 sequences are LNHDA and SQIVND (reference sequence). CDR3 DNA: TGTGCCAGTAAAATGGGGGACAGGGGGCCCCTTAGTGTCAATCAGCCCCAGCATTTT. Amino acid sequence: CASKMGDRGPLSVNQPQHF.